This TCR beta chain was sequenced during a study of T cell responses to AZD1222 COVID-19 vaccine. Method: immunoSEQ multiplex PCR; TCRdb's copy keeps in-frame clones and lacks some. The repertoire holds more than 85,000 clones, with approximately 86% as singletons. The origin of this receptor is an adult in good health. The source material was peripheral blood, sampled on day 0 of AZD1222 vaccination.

CDR3 loop: CAWVGSLITDTQYF. The CDR3, as DNA: TGTGCCTGGGTGGGATCTCTTATCACAGATACGCAGTATTTT. The chain has TRBV30 and TRBJ2-3; D gene ambiguous. The CDR3 is made up of 14 amino acids. Trimming took off 5 bases at V and 2 bases at J, with 14 bases between the two ends. Germline V gives CDR1 GTSNPN, CDR2 SVGIG (reference sequence).